The clone carrying this T cell receptor (beta chain) has only a few counts. Antigen: not known. CDR1 and CDR2 from the germline V gene are PRHDT and FYEKMQ (reference sequence). The CDR3 is 11 residues long. The trim removed 8 bases at V and 6 bases at J, leaving 4 bases unmatched. The entry originates in a study of cytomegalovirus exposure and HLA in healthy donors. Regarding the study as a whole: Among the most significant clusters, several appeared linked to common viral pathogens in a later analysis. When presence/absence was analysed, sequencing depth was taken to be roughly uniform across donors. The study reported that TCR beta sequences accurately predicted HLA-A and HLA-B alleles in most subjects.

The PCR made use of 60 Vbeta and 13 Jbeta primers. Clones were sequenced by immunoSEQ multiplex PCR, and TCRdb holds only the in-frame ones, with some missing. The table has around 65,000 clones, about two thirds seen once. Sequencing used PBMCs. The sequence derives from a man aged 35-49 years in good health and CMV-seropositive. The chain has TRBV13 and TRBJ2-7; TRBD2 aligns across 7 bases. CDR3 bases: TGTGCCAGCCGGGGGGTGGGCGAGCAGTACTTC. As protein: CASRGVGEQYF. The full variable domain, its missing parts supplied by reference TRBV13 and TRBJ2-7, is AAGVIQSPRHLIKEKRETATLKCYPIPRHDTVYWYQQGPGQDPQFLISFYEKMQSDKGSIPDRFSAQQFSDYHSELNMSSLELGDSALYFCASRGVGEQYFGPGTRLTVT.